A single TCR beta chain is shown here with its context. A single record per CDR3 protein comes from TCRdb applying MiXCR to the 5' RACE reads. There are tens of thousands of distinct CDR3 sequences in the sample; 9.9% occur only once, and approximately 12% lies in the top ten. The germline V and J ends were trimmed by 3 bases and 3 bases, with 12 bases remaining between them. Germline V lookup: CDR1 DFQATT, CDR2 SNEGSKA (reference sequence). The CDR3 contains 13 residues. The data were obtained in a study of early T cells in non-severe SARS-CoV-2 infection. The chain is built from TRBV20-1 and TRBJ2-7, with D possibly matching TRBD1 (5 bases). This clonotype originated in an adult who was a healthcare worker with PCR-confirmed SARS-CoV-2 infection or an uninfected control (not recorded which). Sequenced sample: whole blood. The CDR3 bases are TGCAGTGCTAGGGAAGGGGTCGACTACGAGCAGTACTTC. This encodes CSAREGVDYEQYF.